These 21 T cell receptor beta chains came from one sample sequenced in a study of blood T cell repertoires in COVID-19. TCRdb's copy holds only in-frame clones and misses some; the assay was immunoSEQ multiplex PCR. The repertoire holds some 270,000 clones, with about four fifths as singletons. The sample taken for sequencing was peripheral blood. The receptors shown here come from a woman aged 40 to 49 who had recovered from COVID-19.

J is TRBJ1-1 and V is TRBV6-1; D unclear. CDR1 is MNHNS, CDR2 SASEGT, per germline. With 0 bases removed from V and 11 bases from J, the gap between germline ends came to 16 bases. The CDR3 is made up of 14 amino acids. CDR3 region: CASSEALGVIEAFF. For the CDR3, the DNA is TGTGCCAGCAGTGAAGCCTTGGGCGTTATTGAGGCTTTCTTT.

The genes are TRBV9 and TRBJ1-3; D may be TRBD1 (5 bases). Germline V CDR1 and CDR2: SGDLS, YYNGEE. CDR3 size: 16 residues. With 0 bases removed from V and 6 bases from J, the gap between germline ends came to 16 bases. CDR3 amino acids: CASSVAVSAGLNTIYF. In DNA, the CDR3 is TGTGCCAGCAGCGTAGCTGTCAGTGCAGGGCTAAACACCATATATTTT. The complete variable domain, with remaining parts taken from reference TRBV9 and TRBJ1-3, reads DSGVTQTPKHLITATGQRVTLRCSPRSGDLSVYWYQQSLDQGLQFLIQYYNGEERAKGNILERFSAQQFPDLHSELNLSSLELGDSALYFCASSVAVSAGLNTIYFGEGSWLTVV.

The chain combines TRBV4-2 with TRBJ1-3; perhaps TRBD1 as D (5 bases). V gave up 4 bases and J gave up 1 base, with 14 bases separating them. This CDR3 has 16 amino acids. The germline CDR1 and CDR2 sequences are LGHNA and YNFKEQ. The CDR3 loop reads CASSPGHASSGNTIYF. DNA for the CDR3: TGTGCCAGCAGCCCAGGACACGCTTCTTCTGGAAACACCATATATTTT.

This chain joins TRBV7-2 and TRBJ1-2; 10 bases are a match to TRBD1. V gave up 5 bases and J gave up 8 bases; unmatched junction bases: 14. CDR3 length equals 16 residues. From germline, CDR1 is SGHTA and CDR2 FQGNSA. CDR3 loop: CASSPRPGQGFLGYTF. In DNA, the CDR3 is TGTGCCAGCAGCCCCCGACCGGGACAGGGGTTTCTAGGCTACACCTTC.

J is TRBJ1-4 and V is TRBV28; D unresolved. The V and J ends lost 6 bases and 5 bases respectively, with 16 bases between them. The V gene's germline CDR1 is MDHEN and CDR2 SYDVKM. This CDR3 contains 15 residues. The CDR3, as DNA: TGTGCCAGCAGCCCGGGGTCAGACGACAATGAAAAACTGTTTTTT. The encoded protein is CASSPGSDDNEKLFF.

The V and J genes are TRBV2 and TRBJ2-1, with TRBD2 identical over 8 bases. V lost 2 bases, J lost 4 bases, and 16 bases stayed unmatched. The CDR3 consists of 19 residues. The germline V gene has CDR1 SNHLY and CDR2 FYNNEI. CDR3 sequence (DNA): TGTGCCAGCAGTGAACAGCTGGGGCCCGGGACTAGTTCTTACAATGAGCAGTTCTTC. Its protein product is CASSEQLGPGTSSYNEQFF.

This chain links TRBV29-1 with TRBJ1-4; 8 bases line up with TRBD1. CDR3 length equals 13 residues. The germline gives CDR1 SQVTM, CDR2 ANQGSEA. V shed 1 base, J shed 8 bases, and the junction held 3 bases outside the gene matches. The DNA of the CDR3 is TGCAGCGTTGAAGTGACAGGGGTAGAAAAACTGTTTTTT. It specifies CSVEVTGVEKLFF.

This clone turned up a few times. This chain links TRBV11-3 with TRBJ1-1, with TRBD1 identical over 10 bases. The germline CDR1 and CDR2 sequences are SGHNT and YENEEA. The CDR3 extends over 14 amino acids. J gave up 4 bases and V 4 bases, and 3 bases lay outside the gene matches. In nucleotides, the CDR3 is TGTGCCAGCAGCTATGGGACAGGGGTCACTGAAGCTTTCTTT. Encoded protein: CASSYGTGVTEAFF.

The V and J genes are TRBV9 and TRBJ2-1; a weak D match, TRBD1 (5 bases). The germline V and J ends were trimmed by 0 bases and 2 bases, with 15 bases remaining between them. Germline CDR1 SGDLS, CDR2 YYNGEE. The CDR3 spans 17 residues. CDR3 coding DNA: TGTGCCAGCAGCGTAGTTTTGGGGCAGGGTGCCTACAATGAGCAGTTCTTC. It yields the protein CASSVVLGQGAYNEQFF.

This chain links TRBV5-4 with TRBJ1-1; D remains unclear. V dropped 4 bases and J dropped 6 bases, with 13 bases sitting between them. Per germline, CDR1 SGHNT and CDR2 YYREEE (reference sequence). There are 13 residues in the CDR3. CDR3 residues: CASSQVSAAEAFF. CDR3 DNA sequence: TGTGCCAGCAGCCAGGTATCCGCAGCTGAAGCTTTCTTT.

The CDR3 DNA sequence: TGTGCCACCGGAGTTTCCAACACCGGGGAGCTGTTTTTT. It specifies CATGVSNTGELFF. This chain links TRBV24-1 with TRBJ2-2, with D unresolved. Trimming took off 9 bases at V and 2 bases at J, with 9 bases between the two ends. This CDR3 has 13 residues. Germline V CDR1 and CDR2: KGHDR, SFDVKD.

The gene calls are TRBV2 and TRBJ2-5; unclear D gene. Looked up from germline, CDR1 is SNHLY and CDR2 is FYNNEI. The germline V and J ends were trimmed by 8 bases and 4 bases, with 5 bases remaining between them. The CDR3 totals 10 residues. The DNA for the CDR3 is TGTGCCAGCGAGGCAGAGACCCAGTACTTC. Its translation: CASEAETQYF. Supplemented by reference TRBV2 and TRBJ2-5, the full variable domain reads EPEVTQTPSHQVTQMGQEVILRCVPISNHLYFYWYRQILGQKVEFLVSFYNNEISEKSEIFDDQFSVERPDGSNFTLKIRSTKLEDSAMYFCASEAETQYFGPGTRLLVL.

This chain links TRBV3-1 (or the pseudogene TRBV3-2) with TRBJ2-5, with a tentative D call TRBD2 (6 bases). This CDR3 region has 13 residues. Deletions cut 1 base from V and 4 bases from J, with 7 bases between. Germline-derived CDR1 and CDR2 are LGHDT and YNNKEL (reference sequence). CDR3 coding DNA: TGTGCCAGCAGCCAAGCTAGCGCAGAGACCCAGTACTTC. This encodes CASSQASAETQYF.

V gene TRBV27 combines with J gene TRBJ2-5, with 7 bases aligning to TRBD1. Trimming removed 6 bases from V and 2 bases from J; junction bases left unmatched: 18. The CDR3 is made up of 18 amino acids. The V gene's germline CDR1 is MNHEY and CDR2 SMNVEV (reference sequence). The CDR3 nucleotides read TGTGCCAGCAGCTCCTCGGTGCCTGTAGGGGGCTTACAAGAGACCCAGTACTTC. Protein sequence: CASSSSVPVGGLQETQYF.

This chain joins TRBV13 and TRBJ1-1, with D unresolved. CDR1 is PRHDT, CDR2 FYEKMQ, per germline (reference sequence). The CDR3 has 15 amino acids. The V and J ends lost 5 bases and 4 bases respectively, with 17 bases between them. DNA for the CDR3: TGTGCCAGCAGCCTAGAGGTACCAGGCACCACTGAAGCTTTCTTT. Residues: CASSLEVPGTTEAFF.

Note on this clone: Within the sample, other DNA sequences also encode this same CDR3. V is TRBV3-1 (or the pseudogene TRBV3-2) and J is TRBJ2-5; 8 nucleotides match TRBD1. The CDR3 length is 14 residues. Trimming removed 4 bases from V and 2 bases from J; junction bases left unmatched: 3. Germline V CDR1 and CDR2: LGHDT, YNNKEL (reference sequence). The CDR3 reads CASSPGTGQETQYF. The CDR3 DNA reads TGTGCCAGCAGCCCCGGGACAGGACAAGAGACCCAGTACTTC.

On this clone itself: The CDR3 end shows no conserved phenylalanine or tryptophan, and so a read error is likely. The DNA is omitted, as the CDR3 cannot be located on it reliably, and the CDR3 follows TCRdb's listing. The chain has TRBV20-1 and TRBJ2-7; the table's D call, TRBD1, has no DNA check behind it. Germline CDR1 DFQATT, CDR2 SNEGSKA (reference sequence). The CDR3 adds up to 10 amino acids, both ends counted. This CDR3 is CSAQDRAVQY.

The V call is TRBV5-1, the J call TRBJ2-3; tentative D call: TRBD1 (5 bases). The CDR3 covers 13 residues. V was cut by 3 bases and J by 4 bases, with 9 bases left in between. CDR1 and CDR2 from the germline V gene are SGHRS and YFSETQ. CDR3 nucleotide sequence: TGCGCCAGCAGCTCCACAGGCCCAGATACGCAGTATTTT. Its translation is CASSSTGPDTQYF.

V gene TRBV30 combines with J gene TRBJ1-2; 7 nucleotides line up with TRBD1. CDR1 and CDR2 (germline): GTSNPN, SVGIG (reference sequence). The junction had 8 bases not matched to a gene; V was cut back by 1 base and J by 6 bases. The CDR3 consists of 14 residues. CDR3 sequence reads: CAWSGQGEPHGYTF. The DNA of the CDR3 is TGTGCCTGGAGTGGACAGGGAGAGCCTCATGGCTACACCTTC.

The gene calls are TRBV10-3 and TRBJ1-4; D unclear. V was shortened by 4 bases and J by 5 bases, with 8 bases between the two germline ends. From germline, CDR1 is ENHRY and CDR2 SYGVKD. The CDR3 contains 13 residues. CDR3 region: CAISGSGNEKLFF. CDR3 in DNA: TGTGCCATCAGTGGCTCGGGAAATGAAAAACTGTTTTTT.

The chain has TRBV7-2 and TRBJ1-2; TRBD1 might be the D (5 bases). The V end lost 5 bases, the J end lost 5 bases, and 9 bases lay between the germline ends. The CDR3 contains 12 residues. The germline V gene has CDR1 SGHTA and CDR2 FQGNSA. The CDR3 reads CASSRDLYGYTF. The DNA for the CDR3 is TGTGCCAGCAGCCGGGACTTGTATGGCTACACCTTC. Full variable domain (rest looked up from reference TRBV7-2 and TRBJ1-2): GAGVSQSPSNKVTEKGKDVELRCDPISGHTALYWYRQSLGQGLEFLIYFQGNSAPDKSGLPSDRFSAERTGGSVSTLTIQRTQQEDSAVYLCASSRDLYGYTFGSGTRLTVV.